A selection of T cell receptor beta chains follows, all from one sample in a study of cytomegalovirus exposure and HLA in healthy donors. Data came from immunoSEQ multiplex PCR; TCRdb stores just in-frame clones and leaves some out. The repertoire holds 250,000 to 400,000 clones, nearly 90% seen once, with about 0.96% in the top ten. The sequenced sample consisted of PBMCs. The receptors derive from a man aged 25-45 years in good health and CMV-seronegative. Each CDR3 is given with its conserved first and last residue. The D gene is left open where the match is weak. Clone size is shown for a subset of rows, as once, few, many or a class of expanded clone.

V gene	J gene	D gene	clone size	CDR3 length	CDR3 protein	CDR3 DNA
TRBV4-1	TRBJ2-4	TRBD1	-	19	CASSQGAGGDWDDKNIQYF	TGCGCCAGCAGCCAAGGGGCAGGGGGCGATTGGGATGACAAAAACATTCAGTACTTC
TRBV4-2	TRBJ2-1	-	-	12	CASSQAGYEQFF	TGTGCCAGCAGCCAAGCTGGCTATGAGCAGTTCTTC
TRBV19	TRBJ1-5	TRBD1	-	15	CASSIVRGLGQPQHF	TGTGCCAGTAGTATAGTCAGGGGGCTGGGTCAGCCCCAGCATTTT
TRBV5-1	TRBJ1-1	-	once	17	CASSLAGQVPMNTEAFF	TGCGCCAGCAGCTTGGCCGGTCAGGTGCCAATGAACACTGAAGCTTTCTTT
TRBV4-1	TRBJ1-1	TRBD1	few	17	CASSQDGGGRGRTEAFF	TGCGCCAGCAGCCAAGACGGTGGTGGCAGGGGGAGGACTGAAGCTTTCTTT
TRBV2	TRBJ1-2	-	-	16	CASSTSEWAVRIGYTF	TGTGCCAGCAGTACATCTGAATGGGCAGTCCGGATTGGCTACACCTTC
TRBV20-1	TRBJ2-1	-	once	11	CSARGVNEQFF	TGCAGTGCTAGGGGAGTCAATGAGCAGTTCTTC
TRBV29-1	TRBJ2-5	-	once	13	CSVERTRDGTQYF	TGCAGCGTTGAAAGAACCAGGGATGGGACCCAGTACTTC
TRBV6-1	TRBJ1-4	TRBD1	-	16	CASSVNRGLLFEKLFF	TGTGCCAGCAGTGTAAACAGGGGGCTATTGTTCGAAAAACTGTTTTTT
TRBV2	TRBJ1-2	-	-	15	CASRSRDQGIYGYTF	TGTGCCAGCAGGTCGCGAGACCAGGGGATCTATGGCTACACCTTC
TRBV11-2	TRBJ1-3	TRBD1	-	16	CASSRSWTGSGNTIYF	TGTGCCAGCAGCCGATCATGGACAGGCTCTGGAAACACCATATATTTT
TRBV5-1	TRBJ2-7	-	-	13	CASSFGQSYEQYF	TGCGCCAGCAGCTTTGGTCAGTCCTACGAGCAGTACTTC
TRBV6-1	TRBJ1-1	TRBD1	-	11	CAIGTGAQAFF	TGTGCCATAGGGACAGGGGCTCAAGCTTTCTTT
TRBV16	TRBJ1-2	-	-	13	CASSHDLIYGYTF	TGTGCCAGCAGCCACGACTTGATCTATGGCTACACCTTC
TRBV2	TRBJ2-5	-	-	13	CASSGTEKETQYF	TGTGCCAGCAGTGGGACAGAGAAAGAGACCCAGTACTTC
TRBV10-3	TRBJ1-2	TRBD1	-	16	CAIREEWDRANYGYTF	TGTGCCATCAGGGAGGAGTGGGACAGAGCTAACTATGGCTACACCTTC
TRBV2	TRBJ2-4	TRBD2	-	20	CASSYRGTSGGAGAKNIQYF	TGTGCCAGCAGTTACAGAGGGACTAGCGGGGGGGCCGGGGCCAAAAACATTCAGTACTTC
TRBV11-2	TRBJ2-2	-	-	11	CASSFLGELFF	TGTGCCAGCAGCTTTCTCGGGGAGCTGTTTTTT
TRBV6-1	TRBJ2-7	-	once	14	CASSQGGGRYEQYF	TGTGCCAGCTCCCAAGGGGGGGGAAGATACGAGCAGTACTTC
TRBV14	TRBJ2-3	-	-	15	CASSLTRGSTDTQYF	TGTGCCAGCAGCTTAACAAGGGGCTCCACAGATACGCAGTATTTT
TRBV6-4	TRBJ2-1	-	-	13	CASSDTEYNEQFF	TGTGCCAGCAGTGATACGGAGTACAATGAGCAGTTCTTC
TRBV29-1	TRBJ2-7	TRBD1	-	13	CSASRQGNVEQYF	TGCAGCGCATCCCGACAGGGGAATGTCGAGCAGTACTTC
TRBV19	TRBJ2-7	TRBD1	few	12	CASSTGGDEQYF	TGTGCCAGTAGTACAGGGGGAGACGAGCAGTACTTC
TRBV4-2	TRBJ1-2	TRBD1	-	14	CASSQIDRVEGYTF	TGTGCCAGCAGCCAAATTGACAGGGTGGAGGGCTACACCTTC
TRBV7-8	TRBJ1-4	TRBD1	-	15	CASSQPGQGNEKLFF	TGTGCCAGCAGCCAGCCGGGACAGGGGAATGAAAAACTGTTTTTT
TRBV2	TRBJ1-6	-	-	14	CASSDPRRSSPLHF	TGTGCCAGCAGTGATCCCCGGAGGAGTTCACCCCTCCACTTT
TRBV9	TRBJ1-1	-	many	13	CASSVAVNTEAFF	TGTGCCAGCAGCGTAGCGGTGAACACTGAAGCTTTCTTT
TRBV6-1	TRBJ1-2	TRBD1	-	15	CASSEGDRGLYGYTF	TGTGCCAGCAGTGAAGGTGACAGGGGCCTCTATGGCTACACCTTC
TRBV5-1	TRBJ2-1	-	-	11	CASSHYNEQFF	TGCGCCAGCAGCCATTACAATGAGCAGTTCTTC
TRBV5-6	TRBJ1-6	-	-	17	CASSYPVTTHAGSPLHF	TGTGCCAGCAGCTATCCGGTGACCACACACGCGGGTTCACCCCTCCACTTT
TRBV19	TRBJ2-3	TRBD2	-	13	CASKERGSDTQYF	TGTGCCAGTAAGGAGCGGGGATCAGATACGCAGTATTTT
TRBV4-1	TRBJ2-1	TRBD2	-	16	CASSQVAPSGFNEQFF	TGCGCCAGCAGCCAAGTCGCGCCTAGCGGCTTCAATGAGCAGTTCTTC
TRBV9	TRBJ2-7	TRBD2	-	14	CASSPTGTTYEQYF	TGTGCCAGCAGCCCAACCGGGACTACCTACGAGCAGTACTTC
TRBV7-9	TRBJ1-5	TRBD1	few	15	CASSLGDRSNQPQHF	TGTGCCAGCAGCTTAGGGGACAGAAGCAATCAGCCCCAGCATTTT
TRBV7-9	TRBJ1-1	-	-	13	CASSLTGDTEAFF	TGTGCCAGCAGCTTAACGGGAGACACTGAAGCTTTCTTT
TRBV6-6	TRBJ2-1	TRBD2	-	15	CASSRAGGLYNEQFF	TGTGCCAGCAGCCGAGCGGGGGGGCTGTACAATGAGCAGTTCTTC
TRBV10-1	TRBJ2-7	-	-	17	CASSVPREGLLEGEQYF	TGCGCCAGCAGTGTACCCCGCGAGGGCCTGCTTGAGGGCGAGCAGTACTTC
TRBV5-6	TRBJ1-6	-	once	14	CASSPFAYNSPLHF	TGTGCCAGCAGCCCCTTTGCCTATAATTCACCCCTCCACTTT
TRBV5-1	TRBJ2-7	TRBD2	-	14	CASSRTSGWYEQYF	TGCGCCAGCAGCAGGACTAGCGGGTGGTACGAGCAGTACTTC
TRBV15	TRBJ2-1	TRBD2	-	14	CATGRDYSYNEQFF	TGTGCCACCGGCCGGGACTACTCCTACAATGAGCAGTTCTTC
TRBV7-9	TRBJ1-1	-	-	13	CASSFVLNTEAFF	TGTGCCAGCTCCTTCGTCCTGAACACTGAAGCTTTCTTT
TRBV5-1	TRBJ1-1	-	-	16	CASSLIPGSMNTEAFF	TGCGCCAGCAGCTTGATTCCAGGAAGCATGAACACTGAAGCTTTCTTT
TRBV4-1	TRBJ1-5	TRBD1	few	15	CASSHRGQDNQPQHF	TGCGCCAGCAGCCATAGGGGACAGGATAATCAGCCCCAGCATTTT
TRBV2	TRBJ2-5	TRBD1	-	15	CASSTDRGVRETQYF	TGTGCCAGCAGTACCGACAGGGGAGTTCGGGAGACCCAGTACTTC
TRBV7-2	TRBJ2-2	TRBD2	-	16	CASSEGTSGGNGELFF	TGTGCCAGCAGCGAGGGGACTAGCGGGGGAAACGGGGAGCTGTTTTTT
TRBV7-2	TRBJ2-2	TRBD2	-	14	CASRTSGDTGELFF	TGTGCCAGCAGGACTAGCGGGGACACCGGGGAGCTGTTTTTT
TRBV11-3	TRBJ1-1	TRBD1	-	18	CASSLFTVSRTGDTEAFF	TGTGCCAGCAGCTTATTTACTGTTTCGCGGACAGGGGACACTGAAGCTTTCTTT
TRBV9	TRBJ2-1	-	-	14	CASSEWTTEDEQFF	TGTGCCAGCAGCGAGTGGACTACCGAGGATGAGCAGTTCTTC
TRBV11-2	TRBJ1-2	TRBD1	-	15	CASSFTTGANYGYTF	TGTGCCAGCAGCTTCACGACAGGGGCTAACTATGGCTACACCTTC
TRBV14	TRBJ2-7	-	-	12	CASSQRTDEQYF	TGTGCCAGCAGCCAACGCACGGACGAGCAGTACTTC